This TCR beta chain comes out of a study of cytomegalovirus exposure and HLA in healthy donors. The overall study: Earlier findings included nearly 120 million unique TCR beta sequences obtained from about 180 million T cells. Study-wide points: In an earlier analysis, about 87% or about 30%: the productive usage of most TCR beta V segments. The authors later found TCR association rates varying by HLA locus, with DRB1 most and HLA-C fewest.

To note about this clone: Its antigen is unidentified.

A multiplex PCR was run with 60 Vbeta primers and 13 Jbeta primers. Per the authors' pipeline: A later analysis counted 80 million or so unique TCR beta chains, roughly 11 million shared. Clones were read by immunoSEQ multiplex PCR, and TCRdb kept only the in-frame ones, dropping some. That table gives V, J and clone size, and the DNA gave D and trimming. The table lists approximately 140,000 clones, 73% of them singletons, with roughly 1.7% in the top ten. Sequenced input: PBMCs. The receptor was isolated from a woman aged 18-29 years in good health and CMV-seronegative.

The CDR3 reads CASSLGDSSNEKLFF. CDR3 DNA: TGCGCCAGCAGCTTGGGCGACAGTTCTAATGAAAAACTGTTTTTT. The gene calls are TRBV5-1 and TRBJ1-4, with D maybe TRBD1 (5 bases). Germline CDR1 is SGHRS and CDR2 is YFSETQ. The CDR3 is made up of 15 amino acids. V was clipped by 0 bases and J by 3 bases, with 9 bases between them.